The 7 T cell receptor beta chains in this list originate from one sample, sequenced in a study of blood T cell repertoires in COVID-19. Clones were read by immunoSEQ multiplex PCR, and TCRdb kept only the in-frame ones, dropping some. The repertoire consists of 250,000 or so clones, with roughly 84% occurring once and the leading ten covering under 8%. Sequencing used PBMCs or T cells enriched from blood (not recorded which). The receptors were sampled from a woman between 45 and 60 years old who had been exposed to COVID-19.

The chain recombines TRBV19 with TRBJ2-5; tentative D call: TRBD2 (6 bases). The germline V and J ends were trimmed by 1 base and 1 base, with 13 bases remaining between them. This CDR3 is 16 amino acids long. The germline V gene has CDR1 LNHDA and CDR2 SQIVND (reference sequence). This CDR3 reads CASSIVPGTVQETQYF. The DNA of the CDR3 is TGTGCCAGTAGTATAGTCCCCGGGACTGTCCAAGAGACCCAGTACTTC.

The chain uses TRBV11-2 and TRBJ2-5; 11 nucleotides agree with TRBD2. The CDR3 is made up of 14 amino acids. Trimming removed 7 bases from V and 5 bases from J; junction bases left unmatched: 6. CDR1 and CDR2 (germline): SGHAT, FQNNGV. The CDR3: CASTRLAGTETQYF. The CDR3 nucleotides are TGTGCCAGCACCCGACTAGCGGGAACGGAGACCCAGTACTTC.

CDR3 loop: CASTGTGVTEAFF. The CDR3 DNA is TGTGCCAGCACTGGGACAGGGGTCACTGAAGCTTTCTTT. This chain uses TRBV12-3 or TRBV12-4 with TRBJ1-1; 10 bases map to TRBD1. The CDR3 covers 13 residues. The V gene end was trimmed by 7 bases and the J gene end by 4 bases; junction bases not matched to a gene: 3.

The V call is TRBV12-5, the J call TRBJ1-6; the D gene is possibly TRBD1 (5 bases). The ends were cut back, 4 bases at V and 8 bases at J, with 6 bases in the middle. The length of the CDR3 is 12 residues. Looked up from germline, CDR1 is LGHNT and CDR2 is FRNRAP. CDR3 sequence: CASGSRDSPLHF. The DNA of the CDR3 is TGTGCTAGTGGTTCCAGGGATTCACCCCTCCACTTT.

CDR3 amino acids: CASSLGQGSRPLHF. As DNA, the CDR3 is TGTGCCAGCAGCTTAGGGCAGGGGTCTCGGCCCCTCCACTTT. The V and J genes are TRBV7-2 and TRBJ1-6; tentative D call: TRBD1 (6 bases). The germline CDR1 and CDR2 sequences are SGHTA and FQGNSA. Trimming took off 1 base at V and 13 bases at J, with 14 bases between the two ends. The CDR3 has 14 residues.

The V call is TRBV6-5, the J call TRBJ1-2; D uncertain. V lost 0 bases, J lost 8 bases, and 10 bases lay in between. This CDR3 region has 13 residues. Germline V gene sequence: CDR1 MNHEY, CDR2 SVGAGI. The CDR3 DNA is TGTGCCAGCAGTTACTCATTGGGGAGCGGCTACACCTTC. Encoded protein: CASSYSLGSGYTF.

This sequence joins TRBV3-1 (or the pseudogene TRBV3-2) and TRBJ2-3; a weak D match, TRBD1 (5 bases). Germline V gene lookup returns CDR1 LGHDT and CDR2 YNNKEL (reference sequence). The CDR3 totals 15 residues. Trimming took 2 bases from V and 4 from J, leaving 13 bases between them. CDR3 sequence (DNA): TGTGCCAGCAGCCAAAGGACATTCGAGGCAGATACGCAGTATTTT. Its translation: CASSQRTFEADTQYF.